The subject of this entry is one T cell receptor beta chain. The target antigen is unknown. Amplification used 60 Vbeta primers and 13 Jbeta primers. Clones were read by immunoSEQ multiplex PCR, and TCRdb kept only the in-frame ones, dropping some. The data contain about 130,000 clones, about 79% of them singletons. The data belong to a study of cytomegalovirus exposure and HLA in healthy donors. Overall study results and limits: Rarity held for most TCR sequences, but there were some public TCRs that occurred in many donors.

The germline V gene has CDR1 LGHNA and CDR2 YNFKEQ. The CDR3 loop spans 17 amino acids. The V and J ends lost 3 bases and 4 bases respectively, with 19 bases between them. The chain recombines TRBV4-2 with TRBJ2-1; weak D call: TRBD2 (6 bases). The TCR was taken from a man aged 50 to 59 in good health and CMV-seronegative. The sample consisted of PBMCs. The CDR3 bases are TGTGCCAGCAGCCAGACCAGCGGGCCCGCCCCATACAATGAGCAGTTCTTC. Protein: CASSQTSGPAPYNEQFF.